This paragraph reports one TCR beta chain. The antigen is not known. The CDR3 contains 14 residues. V gave up 9 bases and J gave up 1 base, with 15 bases separating them. In germline, CDR1 is MNHEY, CDR2 SVGAGI. The data are from a study of OX40 agonist ivuxolimab in advanced cancers. Study in general: Cohort: around 83% men, mean age around 55, aged about 20 to 90. Checkpoint inhibitors had been given previously to under 50% of patients. Notes on the study in general: CD4+ and CD8+ blood T cells expanded clonally by week 6 at 0.1 to 3.0 mg/kg.

The repertoire was sequenced with immunoSEQ multiplex PCR; TCRdb's copy has only in-frame clones and lacks some. The sample has approximately 60,000 clones, nearly 85% seen once; the top ten hold roughly 3.2%. The chain has TRBV6-5 and TRBJ1-1; TRBD1 might be the D (6 bases). This receptor was obtained from an adult with an advanced solid tumor such as melanoma, head and neck, liver or kidney cancer. The sequences come from CD4+ or CD8+ T cells sorted from blood, collected in a trial of the OX40 agonist ivuxolimab. CDR3 in amino acids: CASSQGLGNTEAFF. The CDR3 DNA sequence: TGTGCCAGTAGTCAGGGGTTAGGGAACACTGAAGCTTTCTTT.